Sequencing of this TCR beta chain was carried out in a study of OX40 agonist ivuxolimab in advanced cancers. This clone was detected once. From germline, CDR1 is ENHRY and CDR2 SYGVKD. The length of the CDR3 is 14 residues. V was pared by 7 bases and J by 7 bases, with 4 bases of the junction left unmatched. The repertoire was sequenced with immunoSEQ multiplex PCR; TCRdb's copy has only in-frame clones and lacks some. The table includes approximately 44,000 clones, 84% detected once. The rearrangement uses TRBV10-3 and TRBJ1-6; 10 nucleotides align to TRBD1. Source: CD4+ or CD8+ T cells sorted from blood, taken in a trial of the OX40 agonist ivuxolimab. This clonotype was obtained from an adult with an advanced solid tumor such as melanoma, head and neck, liver or kidney cancer. The CDR3 DNA reads as TGTGCCATCACCAAGGGACAGGGGAATTCACCCCTCCACTTT. Protein: CAITKGQGNSPLHF.